These 4 T cell receptor beta chains were sequenced from one sample in a study of early T cells in non-severe SARS-CoV-2 infection. TCRdb independently ran MiXCR on the 5' RACE reads; one entry per CDR3 protein. The sample comprises around 30,000 distinct CDR3 sequences, 5.5% to 7.5% of which are singletons, and approximately 7.5% rests with the top ten. The sample consisted of whole blood. The receptors shown here come from an adult who was a healthcare worker with PCR-confirmed SARS-CoV-2 infection or an uninfected control (not recorded which).

The sample holds many counts of this clonotype. The chain has TRBV20-1 and TRBJ2-3, with TRBD2 matching over 8 bases. The CDR3 has 12 residues. Germline CDR1 and CDR2: DFQATT and SNEGSKA (reference sequence). Losses at the gene ends were 6 bases for V and 3 bases for J; bases not matched to a gene: 2. The CDR3 DNA is TGCAGTGCCGGACTAGCAACAGATACGCAGTATTTT. Amino acid sequence: CSAGLATDTQYF.

The V and J genes are TRBV7-4 and TRBJ2-7; D may be TRBD1 (5 bases). Germline CDR1 and CDR2: SGHVT and SQSDAQ. The ends were cut back, 7 bases at V and 1 base at J, with 14 bases in the middle. The CDR3 consists of 14 residues. In DNA, the CDR3 is TGTGCCAGCATCCGGACACTTGATTCCTACGAGCAGTACTTC. Amino acid sequence: CASIRTLDSYEQYF.

By share, this clonotype counts as medium-sized. The CDR3 reads CASKKRTGYGYTF. The DNA of the CDR3 is TGTGCCAGCAAAAAACGGACAGGCTATGGCTACACCTTC. The genes are TRBV28 and TRBJ1-2, with 7 bases fitting TRBD1. Germline lookup yields CDR1 MDHEN and CDR2 SYDVKM. The J segment lost 4 bases and the V segment lost 7 bases, leaving 6 bases of the junction unmatched. The CDR3 has 13 residues.

This clonotype was counted at least ten times. The V and J genes are TRBV7-9 and TRBJ2-2, with a tentative D call TRBD2 (6 bases). CDR1 is SEHNR, CDR2 FQNEAQ, per germline (reference sequence). The CDR3 is 15 amino acids. V gave up 6 bases and J gave up 0 bases, with 11 bases separating them. CDR3: CASRVADPNTGELFF. In DNA form, the CDR3 reads TGTGCCAGCAGGGTAGCGGACCCGAACACCGGGGAGCTGTTTTTT.